A single sample is the source of the 31 T cell receptor beta chains below, sequenced in a study of Graves' ophthalmopathy and Graves' hyperthyroidism. Amplification from RNA transcripts yielded the TCR beta CDR3 regions. The first round was an RT-PCR with HTBI primers, and the second round was a multiplex PCR. Each CDR3 protein is one row after TCRdb ran MiXCR on the multiplex PCR reads. This table holds about 700,000 distinct CDR3 sequences, around 40% found once. The material sequenced was peripheral blood. The receptors here all came from an adult man with Graves' ophthalmopathy.

In DNA, the CDR3 is TGTGCCAGCAGGACGATAGCGGGAGGGACCGGGGAGCTGTTTTTT. Residues: CASRTIAGGTGELFF. The rearrangement uses TRBV25-1 and TRBJ2-2; 11 bases are shared with TRBD2. The V segment lost 6 bases and the J segment 5 bases; nucleotides outside the gene matches: 5. Germline loops: CDR1 MGHDK, CDR2 SYGVNS. CDR3 length: 15 amino acids.

CDR3 bases: TGTGCCAATGCCGGGACTAGCGGCCAAGAGACCCAGTACTTC. It codes for CANAGTSGQETQYF. The V and J genes are TRBV10-3 and TRBJ2-5; 11 positions agree with TRBD2. Germline loops: CDR1 ENHRY, CDR2 SYGVKD. The CDR3 is 14 residues long. The trim removed 10 bases at V and 1 base at J, leaving 5 bases unmatched.

This chain links TRBV10-3 with TRBJ2-7; 7 bases map to TRBD1. This CDR3 region has 15 residues. Looked up from germline, CDR1 is ENHRY and CDR2 is SYGVKD. V shed 8 bases and J 7 bases; nucleotides not matched to a gene: 17. The chain's CDR3 is CAIADMRQGPLEQYF. CDR3 nucleotides: TGTGCCATCGCAGATATGAGACAGGGACCCTTGGAGCAGTACTTC.

The V and J genes are TRBV25-1 and TRBJ2-7; D perhaps matches TRBD2 (6 bases). Germline V gene sequence: CDR1 MGHDK, CDR2 SYGVNS. This CDR3 comprises 16 residues. The V end was cut by 6 bases, the J end by 2 bases, with 20 bases between. The CDR3 coding sequence is TGTGCCAGCAGCGTAACGGGGGTGCAGGGCCCCTACGAGCAGTACTTC. This translates into CASSVTGVQGPYEQYF.

The rearrangement uses TRBV4-3 and TRBJ2-7; 11 bases align to TRBD1. Germline V CDR1 and CDR2: LGHNA, YSLEER. The CDR3 extends over 15 amino acids. Losses at the gene ends were 4 bases for V and 6 bases for J; bases not matched to a gene: 8. The DNA of the CDR3 is TGCGCCAGCAGCCCCCGGGACAGGGGGATCTCCGAGCAGTACTTC. It codes for CASSPRDRGISEQYF.

This clonotype was picked up a small number of times. This chain connects TRBV7-2 to TRBJ2-7; D may correspond to TRBD1 or TRBD2 (5 bases each). V lost 2 bases and J lost 2, with 13 bases in between. Germline V CDR1 and CDR2: SGHTA, FQGNSA. This CDR3 spans 15 amino acids. The CDR3 nucleotides read TGTGCCAGCAGCTTAACGTGGGACGGCACCTACGAGCAGTACTTC. Its protein is CASSLTWDGTYEQYF.

This clonotype was detected only a few times. The V gene is TRBV7-2, the J gene TRBJ2-7, with D perhaps TRBD1 (6 bases). Between the trimmed V and J ends, which lost 1 base and 6 bases, there was a span of 10 bases. Germline V gene lookup returns CDR1 SGHTA and CDR2 FQGNSA. The CDR3 has 13 amino acids. The CDR3 DNA follows: TGTGCCAGCAGCTTAGGACAGGCCGGCGAGCAGTACTTC. Translating gives CASSLGQAGEQYF.

This clonotype was counted only a few times. V gene TRBV10-3 combines with J gene TRBJ2-5, with D hard to call. The CDR3 is made up of 13 amino acids. Germline CDR1 reads ENHRY; CDR2 reads SYGVKD. Deletions cut 10 bases from V and 5 bases from J, with 17 bases between. This chain's CDR3 is CASSPHGKETQYF. CDR3 DNA sequence: TGTGCCAGCAGCCCCCACGGAAAGGAGACCCAGTACTTC.

The chain has TRBV6-6 and TRBJ1-2; no firm D call. CDR3 length: 12 amino acids. Germline loops: CDR1 MNHNY, CDR2 SVGAGI (reference sequence). V was pared by 2 bases and J by 10 bases, with 11 bases between. Here the CDR3 DNA reads TGTGCCAGCAGTTACCCGGAGGTTTCCTACACCTTC. This sequence encodes CASSYPEVSYTF.

This clonotype was seen more than once but under ten times. V usage is TRBV25-1 and J usage is TRBJ2-2; D gene ambiguous. Per germline, CDR1 MGHDK and CDR2 SYGVNS. There are 15 residues in the CDR3. V was pared by 1 base and J by 0 bases, with 6 bases between. The CDR3 here is CASSESTANTGELFF. The CDR3 DNA is TGTGCCAGCAGTGAATCTACGGCGAACACCGGGGAGCTGTTTTTT.

V gene TRBV20-1 combines with J gene TRBJ1-2; D uncertain. Per the germline V gene, CDR1 is DFQATT and CDR2 is SNEGSKA (reference sequence). V lost 8 bases and J 2 bases, leaving 15 bases between the germline ends. The CDR3 has 13 amino acids. The CDR3 DNA sequence: TGCAGTACGCGAGACGGTGGGAACTATGGCTACACCTTC. Its protein is CSTRDGGNYGYTF.

This clonotype was detected only once. The chain links TRBV2 to TRBJ1-1; D gene uncertain. CDR1 SNHLY and CDR2 FYNNEI come from the germline V gene. The length of the CDR3 is 11 residues. CDR3 nucleotide sequence: TGTGCTACGACTAGCCGCACTGAAGCTTTCTTT. It yields the protein CATTSRTEAFF.

This clonotype was observed many times. This chain connects TRBV2 to TRBJ1-4, with 7 bases lining up with TRBD1. V dropped 7 bases and J dropped 8; count of bases not matched to a gene: 7. Germline CDR1 is SNHLY and CDR2 is FYNNEI. The CDR3 covers 13 residues. The CDR3 reads CASMARGGEKLFF. CDR3 DNA: TGTGCCAGCATGGCCAGGGGGGGCGAAAAACTGTTTTTT.

The chain couples TRBV10-3 to TRBJ2-5; 7 nucleotides align to TRBD1. CDR1 is ENHRY, CDR2 SYGVKD, per germline. The CDR3 has 14 amino acids. V lost 4 bases, J lost 7 bases, and 9 bases stayed unmatched. The chain's CDR3 is CAISGRDRPRTQYF. CDR3 in DNA: TGTGCCATCAGTGGCCGGGACAGACCTCGGACCCAGTACTTC.

The chain couples TRBV6-6 to TRBJ1-3; no firm D call. CDR3 length equals 14 residues. The V end lost 5 bases, the J end lost 0 bases, and 8 bases lay between the germline ends. Germline V gene data show CDR1 as MNHNY and CDR2 as SVGAGI (reference sequence). CDR3 sequence: CASSEQLSGNTIYF. Here the CDR3 DNA reads TGTGCCAGCAGTGAGCAGCTCTCTGGAAACACCATATATTTT.

This sequence joins TRBV25-1 and TRBJ1-2; 7 nucleotides line up with TRBD1. Per germline, CDR1 MGHDK and CDR2 SYGVNS. The CDR3 contains 13 residues. The J segment lost 6 bases and the V segment lost 6 bases, leaving 7 bases of the junction unmatched. The CDR3 loop is CASRFDRDHGYTF. Written as DNA, the CDR3 is TGTGCCAGCAGATTTGACAGGGATCATGGCTACACCTTC.

This clonotype was detected a few times. The gene calls are TRBV20-1 and TRBJ2-5, with TRBD2 matching 9 bases. This CDR3 has 14 amino acids. Germline loops: CDR1 DFQATT, CDR2 SNEGSKA (reference sequence). In nucleotides, the CDR3 is TGCAGCAGTCATAGCGGGAGCAACCAAGAGACCCAGTACTTC. Translation: CSSHSGSNQETQYF.

Remarks on this clonotype: Lacking the conserved final phenylalanine or tryptophan, this CDR3 likely reflects a read error. The DNA is omitted, as the CDR3 cannot be located on it reliably, and the CDR3 follows TCRdb's listing. V and J are TRBV2 and TRBJ1-4; the table's D call, TRBD1, was not checked against the DNA. Germline V gene data show CDR1 as SNHLY and CDR2 as FYNNEI. With termini counted, the CDR3 has 11 amino acids. This CDR3 is CASSQGQDWIY.

The chain links TRBV12-3 or TRBV12-4 to TRBJ2-5; the D is unclear. This CDR3 comprises 16 residues. V was shortened by 1 base and J by 4 bases, with 16 bases between the two germline ends. The CDR3 reads CASSLVGEALGETQYF. CDR3 sequence (DNA): TGTGCCAGCAGTTTAGTAGGAGAGGCCTTGGGAGAGACCCAGTACTTC.

About this clonotype itself: Being one base from a much bigger clone, this may be a read error. The chain carries TRBV7-2 and TRBJ2-5, with 10 nucleotides matching TRBD1. CDR1 is SGHTA, CDR2 FQGNSA, per germline. This CDR3 contains 16 residues. CDR3 nucleotide sequence: TGTGCCTGCAGCCCAACCTGGGACAGGGGTCCAGAGACCCAGTACTTC. It codes for CACSPTWDRGPETQYF.

V and J are TRBV29-1 and TRBJ2-5; D may match TRBD1 or TRBD2 (5 bases each). Germline CDR1 SQVTM, CDR2 ANQGSEA. Deletions cut 0 bases from V and 2 bases from J, with 10 bases between. The CDR3 is 14 amino acids. CDR3 amino acids: CSVEDPGLQETQYF. The CDR3 DNA sequence: TGCAGCGTTGAAGATCCGGGGCTTCAAGAGACCCAGTACTTC.

J is TRBJ1-2 and V is TRBV29-1; D is ambiguous. V lost 1 base and J 4 bases, leaving 16 bases between the germline ends. The length of the CDR3 is 15 residues. Germline V gene lookup returns CDR1 SQVTM and CDR2 ANQGSEA. CDR3 bases: TGCAGCGTTGAAGTATTGACGGACGGAGCCTATGGCTACACCTTC. Its translation: CSVEVLTDGAYGYTF.

This clonotype was detected a few times. The gene calls are TRBV19 and TRBJ2-6; tentatively, D is TRBD1 or TRBD2 (5 bases each). From germline, CDR1 is LNHDA and CDR2 SQIVND (reference sequence). V was trimmed by 5 bases and J by 1 base, leaving 21 bases between them. The CDR3 length is 19 residues. CDR3 nucleotide sequence: TGTGCCAGTAGTGAGGGGTTGCCAGTTGCCCCTTCTGGGGCCAACGTCCTGACTTTC. This sequence encodes CASSEGLPVAPSGANVLTF.

In its sample, this clonotype was seen many times. For the CDR3, the DNA is TGCGCCAGCAGCTTCGACAGGAATGAAAAACTGTTTTTT. Its translation: CASSFDRNEKLFF. This rearrangement joins TRBV5-1 to TRBJ1-4; weak D call: TRBD1 (6 bases). The CDR3 length is 13 residues. The germline CDR1 and CDR2 sequences are SGHRS and YFSETQ. Trimming pared 2 bases from V and 5 bases from J, leaving 7 bases between.

This clonotype occurred a few times. The CDR3 loop is CSASGDSNQPQHF. DNA for the CDR3: TGCAGTGCTAGCGGAGATAGCAATCAGCCCCAGCATTTT. The chain links TRBV20-1 to TRBJ1-5; D gene unclear. The V gene's germline CDR1 is DFQATT and CDR2 SNEGSKA (reference sequence). The CDR3 consists of 13 residues. V lost 3 bases, J lost 0 bases, and 6 bases lay in between.

Regarding this clonotype: Likely a read error: the CDR3 ends without its conserved phenylalanine or tryptophan. V gene TRBV7-9 combines with J gene TRBJ2-5; D not resolved. Per germline, CDR1 SEHNR and CDR2 FQNEAQ (reference sequence). With 8 bases removed from V and 5 bases from J, the gap between germline ends came to 12 bases. CDR3 length: 12 amino acids. The CDR3 bases are TGTGCCAGCTCCTTAGTAGGGGAGACCCAGTACCTC. This codes for CASSLVGETQYL.

The gene calls are TRBV7-6 and TRBJ1-5, with 7 bases that match TRBD1. CDR1 SGHVS and CDR2 FNYEAQ come from the germline V gene. J lost 6 bases, V lost 8 bases, and 13 bases had no gene match. This CDR3 contains 15 residues. CDR3 amino acids: CASGLVTGYGQPQHF. The CDR3 coding sequence is TGTGCCAGCGGCCTCGTGACAGGGTACGGTCAGCCCCAGCATTTT. The entire variable domain, with the rest obtained from reference TRBV7-6 and TRBJ1-5, is as follows: GAGVSQSPRYKVTKRGQDVALRCDPISGHVSLYWYRQALGQGPEFLTYFNYEAQQDKSGLPNDRFSAERPEGSISTLTIQRTEQRDSAMYRCASGLVTGYGQPQHFGDGTRLSIL.

V is TRBV2 and J is TRBJ1-2; possibly TRBD1 for D (6 bases). The germline CDR1 and CDR2 sequences are SNHLY and FYNNEI. Trimming removed 5 bases from V and 7 bases from J, with 17 bases in between. CDR3 length equals 14 residues. This CDR3 is CASSIGQSPSGYTF. DNA for the CDR3: TGTGCCAGCAGTATCGGACAGAGCCCCAGTGGCTACACCTTC.

This clonotype was seen many times. This chain joins TRBV7-8 and TRBJ1-1, with a possible D match to TRBD1 (5 bases). CDR3 length: 15 amino acids. Germline V gene lookup returns CDR1 SGHVS and CDR2 FQNEAQ. Trimming shortened V by 2 bases and J by 0 bases, and 10 bases separated the two germline ends. The CDR3 loop reads CASSLSTGMNTEAFF. For the CDR3, the DNA is TGTGCCAGCAGCTTAAGTACAGGTATGAACACTGAAGCTTTCTTT.

On this clonotype: A read error may be the cause here, since a much bigger clone is one base away. The chain employs TRBV10-3 and TRBJ2-5; 9 bases line up with TRBD1. This CDR3 is 15 amino acids long. Germline V lookup: CDR1 ENHRY, CDR2 SYGVKD. This chain's CDR3 is CAISAPGTGQEAQYF. The DNA of the CDR3 is TGTGCCATCAGTGCACCCGGGACAGGGCAAGAGGCCCAGTACTTC.

V and J are TRBV5-4 and TRBJ2-5; 7 positions agree with TRBD2. The V gene end was trimmed by 5 bases and the J gene end by 2 bases; junction bases not matched to a gene: 6. This CDR3 contains 14 residues. Germline assignment: CDR1 SGHNT and CDR2 YYREEE (reference sequence). The CDR3 DNA reads TGTGCCAGCAGTTATGGACTAGGGCAAGAGACCCAGTACTTC. Translated: CASSYGLGQETQYF.